What follows are 12 T cell receptor beta chains derived from one specimen sequenced in a study of T cell responses to AZD1222 COVID-19 vaccine. Assay used: immunoSEQ multiplex PCR; TCRdb lists only in-frame clones, some missing. There are over 150,000 clones in the sample; about 90% occur only once, and less than 0.55% lies in the top ten. The sequencing here drew on peripheral blood, taken on day 0 of AZD1222 vaccination. These receptors all stem from an adult in good health.

The genes are TRBV27 and TRBJ2-1; D may match TRBD1 or TRBD2 (5 bases each). The CDR3 is made up of 14 amino acids. V lost 3 bases and J 8 bases, leaving 14 bases between the germline ends. The germline V gene has CDR1 MNHEY and CDR2 SMNVEV (reference sequence). Here the CDR3 reads CASSLGQGVDEQFF. The CDR3 DNA reads as TGTGCCAGCAGTTTGGGCCAGGGAGTGGATGAGCAGTTCTTC.

The chain couples TRBV6-2 or TRBV6-3 to TRBJ2-3; D remains unclear. This CDR3 has 14 amino acids. Germline CDR1 is MNHEY and CDR2 is SVGEGT. V lost 2 bases to trimming and J lost 2 bases, with 8 bases between them. CDR3 protein: CASSYEIATDTQYF. The CDR3 nucleotides read TGTGCCAGCAGTTACGAAATTGCCACAGATACGCAGTATTTT.

CDR3 in amino acids: CASSRRTGEDEQYF. The DNA for the CDR3 is TGTGCCAGTAGTCGTAGAACAGGGGAGGACGAGCAGTACTTC. The gene calls are TRBV19 and TRBJ2-7; possible D gene TRBD1, 7 bases. CDR3 size: 14 residues. Trimming removed 5 bases from V and 5 bases from J, with 16 bases in between. Germline V gene sequence: CDR1 LNHDA, CDR2 SQIVND (reference sequence).

This clone was seen a handful of times. The genes are TRBV6-5 and TRBJ1-1, with a tentative D call TRBD1 (6 bases). Germline CDR1 MNHEY, CDR2 SVGAGI. CDR3 length equals 14 residues. V lost 7 bases and J lost 1, with 13 bases in between. The DNA for the CDR3 is TGTGCCAGCATCCGTCCCAGGGGGAACACTGAAGCTTTCTTT. This translates into CASIRPRGNTEAFF.

The rearrangement joins TRBV18 to TRBJ1-4, with D possibly matching TRBD1 (6 bases). Between the trimmed V and J ends, which lost 1 base and 6 bases, there was a span of 12 bases. Germline-derived CDR1 and CDR2 are KGHSH and LQKENI. The CDR3 is made up of 15 amino acids. CDR3 loop: CASSPHAGEYEKLFF. The CDR3 DNA sequence: TGTGCCAGCTCACCACACGCAGGGGAATATGAAAAACTGTTTTTT.

The gene calls are TRBV7-9 and TRBJ2-7; 7 nucleotides agree with TRBD1. The CDR3 consists of 14 residues. V dropped 2 bases and J dropped 2; count of bases not matched to a gene: 3. CDR1 is SEHNR, CDR2 FQNEAQ, per germline (reference sequence). CDR3 region: CASSLSDRAYEQYF. CDR3 nucleotide sequence: TGTGCCAGCAGCTTAAGTGACAGGGCCTACGAGCAGTACTTC. The full variable domain, rest sourced from reference TRBV7-9 and TRBJ2-7, is DTGVSQNPRHKITKRGQNVTFRCDPISEHNRLYWYRQTLGQGPEFLTYFQNEAQLEKSRLLSDRFSAERPKGSFSTLEIQRTEQGDSAMYLCASSLSDRAYEQYFGPGTRLTVT.

The J gene is TRBJ2-1, the V gene TRBV14; 9 bases map to TRBD2. J lost 6 bases, V lost 0 bases, and 9 bases had no gene match. Germline lookup yields CDR1 SGHDN and CDR2 FVKESK. The CDR3 totals 17 residues. CDR3 residues: CASSQDLPGLASNEQFF. The CDR3 region has the DNA TGTGCCAGCAGCCAAGATCTTCCGGGACTAGCTTCCAATGAGCAGTTCTTC.

The chain links TRBV7-2 to TRBJ1-1; no clear D gene. Germline V gene lookup returns CDR1 SGHTA and CDR2 FQGNSA. Trimming took 1 base from V and 1 from J, leaving 4 bases between them. This CDR3 is 13 amino acids long. Here the CDR3 DNA reads TGTGCCAGCAGCTTAGACCGGAACACTGAAGCTTTCTTT. This translates into CASSLDRNTEAFF.

The chain carries TRBV7-8 and TRBJ2-7; 8 bases fit TRBD2. Germline CDR1 SGHVS, CDR2 FQNEAQ. The CDR3 length is 14 residues. J was trimmed by 6 bases and V by 6 bases; bases with no gene match: 10. Here the CDR3 DNA reads TGTGCCAGCAGTGGTCTAGCGGGCTTATCCGAGCAGTACTTC. This codes for CASSGLAGLSEQYF.

The chain is built from TRBV5-6 and TRBJ1-3, with D hard to call. CDR1 and CDR2 (germline): SGHDT, YYEEEE. The CDR3 has 15 amino acids. Trimming pared 0 bases from V and 4 bases from J, leaving 11 bases between. CDR3 protein: CASSLEDYPGNTIYF. CDR3 sequence (DNA): TGTGCCAGCAGCTTGGAGGACTACCCCGGAAACACCATATATTTT.

V and J are TRBV27 and TRBJ2-7, with D unresolved. The CDR3 runs 13 residues. The V end was cut by 3 bases, the J end by 2 bases, with 8 bases between. CDR1 is MNHEY and CDR2 is SMNVEV in the germline V gene (reference sequence). CDR3 nucleotide sequence: TGTGCCAGCAGTTTTGGCTCAACCTACGAGCAGTACTTC. As protein: CASSFGSTYEQYF.

The chain couples TRBV28 to TRBJ1-1; TRBD1 matches at 7 bases. V lost 2 bases, J lost 1 base, and 4 bases stayed unmatched. The length of the CDR3 is 15 residues. Germline V gene data show CDR1 as MDHEN and CDR2 as SYDVKM. CDR3 in DNA: TGTGCCAGCAGTTTACCACAGGGGTCGAACACTGAAGCTTTCTTT. Encoded protein: CASSLPQGSNTEAFF.